These 27 T cell receptor beta chains came from one sample sequenced in a study of T cells in narcolepsy. Generated by immunoSEQ multiplex PCR, the TCRdb table keeps only in-frame clones and is missing some. Of about 26,000 clones detected, 81% appear once; the ten largest clones hold around 1%. Source material: memory (CD45RA-) CD4+ T cells from blood. The source is a human donor in good health.

The V and J genes are TRBV28 and TRBJ2-1, with 9 bases fitting TRBD2. The V gene's germline CDR1 is MDHEN and CDR2 SYDVKM. V was clipped by 9 bases and J by 4 bases; unmatched bases: 7. CDR3 length equals 14 residues. CDR3 bases: TGTGCCAGTTCAAAGCGGGGGGCGTACAATGAGCAGTTCTTC. The encoded protein is CASSKRGAYNEQFF.

This clone was seen just once. This chain joins TRBV5-6 and TRBJ2-1, with TRBD2 matching over 8 bases. CDR1 is SGHDT and CDR2 is YYEEEE in the germline V gene. The CDR3 is 15 amino acids. V lost 6 bases and J lost 8; bases outside the gene matches: 13. As DNA, the CDR3 is TGTGCCAGCATGAGCTTGACGGGGGGGCCCTATGAGCAGTTCTTC. This gives the protein CASMSLTGGPYEQFF.

CDR3 in amino acids: CASSGSDRLYEQYF. The CDR3 nucleotides are TGTGCCAGCTCGGGTTCCGACCGGCTCTACGAGCAGTACTTC. The chain recombines TRBV19 with TRBJ2-7; no clear D. The CDR3 consists of 14 residues. Germline loops: CDR1 LNHDA, CDR2 SQIVND (reference sequence). Trimming stripped 9 bases from V and 3 bases from J, with 18 bases between.

The rearrangement joins TRBV6-1 to TRBJ2-3, with D perhaps TRBD1 or TRBD2 (5 bases each). The germline gives CDR1 MNHNS, CDR2 SASEGT. CDR3 length: 15 amino acids. V was trimmed by 6 bases and J by 2 bases, leaving 15 bases between them. DNA for the CDR3: TGTGCCAGCAGCGATCCGGGACCCTTCACAGATACGCAGTATTTT. This translates into CASSDPGPFTDTQYF.

This clone turned up a few times. For the CDR3, the DNA is TGTGCCATCAGTGCCAAGGGGGCCAGTGAAAAACTGTTTTTT. It encodes CAISAKGASEKLFF. The chain is built from TRBV10-3 and TRBJ1-4; TRBD1 agrees at 7 bases. The CDR3 loop spans 14 amino acids. Germline values: CDR1 ENHRY, CDR2 SYGVKD. Trimming cost V 4 bases and J 7 bases; bases outside gene matches: 6.

The chain employs TRBV28 and TRBJ1-5; maybe TRBD1 (6 bases). This CDR3 has 14 residues. V lost 2 bases and J lost 5, with 10 bases in between. Germline loops: CDR1 MDHEN, CDR2 SYDVKM. The CDR3 sequence: CASSLLKGDQPQHF. CDR3 in DNA: TGTGCCAGCAGTTTACTAAAGGGGGATCAGCCCCAGCATTTT.

This clone has a single count. V is TRBV6-5 and J is TRBJ1-5; a weak D match, TRBD1 (5 bases). The CDR3 sequence is 14 residues long. Trimming pared 6 bases from V and 3 bases from J, leaving 12 bases between. The V gene's germline CDR1 is MNHEY and CDR2 SVGAGI. The CDR3 bases are TGTGCCAGCAGACCCGACAGATTCAATCAGCCCCAGCATTTT. It is translated as CASRPDRFNQPQHF.

The J gene is TRBJ2-5, the V gene TRBV5-5, with D possibly TRBD2 on 6 matching bases. The J call is uncertain, as TRBJ2-7 better fits the DNA end. This CDR3 has 15 residues. Germline V gene lookup returns CDR1 SGHKS and CDR2 YYEKEE (reference sequence). The DNA for the CDR3 is TGTGCCAGCAGCTTGGCCGGCGGGAAGCTCTACGAGCAGTACTTC. Its translation is CASSLAGGKLYEQYF.

The CDR3 loop is CASSPNHGQGSSQYF. The CDR3 DNA reads as TGTGCCAGCAGCCCCAATCACGGACAGGGCAGTAGCCAGTACTTC. This chain joins TRBV7-3 and TRBJ2-5, with 8 bases aligning to TRBD1. There are 15 residues in the CDR3. CDR1 and CDR2 (germline): SGHTA, FQGTGA. V was clipped by 5 bases and J by 10 bases; unmatched bases: 15.

The rearrangement links TRBV7-3 to TRBJ2-1; TRBD2 might be the D (6 bases). Germline CDR1 and CDR2: SGHTA and FQGTGA. V lost 4 bases to trimming and J lost 0 bases, with 16 bases between them. The CDR3 runs 17 residues. The DNA for the CDR3 is TGTGCCAGCAGCTCCGGAGTTAGCGGAAGCTCCTACAATGAGCAGTTCTTC. Its translation: CASSSGVSGSSYNEQFF.

This rearrangement joins TRBV19 to TRBJ1-5; no clear D gene. The CDR3 totals 13 residues. Germline V gene sequence: CDR1 LNHDA, CDR2 SQIVND (reference sequence). V lost 4 bases, J lost 4 bases, and 8 bases lay in between. Here the CDR3 DNA reads TGTGCCAGTAGTAGGACTCAAAATCAGCCCCAGCATTTT. Translating it yields CASSRTQNQPQHF.

This clone was counted a few times. The chain is built from TRBV11-1 and TRBJ1-2, with D possibly being TRBD1 (6 bases). This CDR3 spans 14 amino acids. V lost 5 bases, J lost 6 bases, and 16 bases lay in between. CDR1 and CDR2 (germline): SGHAT, FQDESV (reference sequence). DNA for the CDR3: TGTGCCAGCAGCGTCAGCGGGGGGCAGGATGGCTACACCTTC. This sequence encodes CASSVSGGQDGYTF.

This sequence joins TRBV10-1 and TRBJ2-2; TRBD1 or TRBD2 may be the D gene (6 bases each). The CDR3 has 16 residues. Trimming removed 2 bases at V and 3 bases at J, with 13 bases between. CDR1 and CDR2 (germline): WNHNN, SYGVQD (reference sequence). The CDR3: CASSEEGGLDTGELFF. The CDR3 region has the DNA TGCGCCAGCAGTGAGGAGGGGGGATTGGACACCGGGGAGCTGTTTTTT.

The rearrangement links TRBV9 to TRBJ2-3; the D gene could be TRBD1 or TRBD2 (5 bases each). V was trimmed by 4 bases and J by 1 base, leaving 19 bases between them. This CDR3 region has 17 residues. Germline CDR1 SGDLS, CDR2 YYNGEE. CDR3 DNA: TGTGCCAGCAGCCCTCGTCTCACGGGACCCGGCACAGATACGCAGTATTTT. Translating gives CASSPRLTGPGTDTQYF.

The chain has TRBV5-1 and TRBJ2-7; 7 nucleotides match TRBD2. The germline gives CDR1 SGHRS, CDR2 YFSETQ. After removal of 5 bases from V and 5 bases from J, the junction contained 7 bases not matched to a gene. The CDR3 spans 13 residues. The CDR3 DNA is TGCGCCAGCAGAAGGGAGGGCCTCAACGAGCAGTACTTC. It yields the protein CASRREGLNEQYF.

This clone has only a few counts. The chain uses TRBV28 and TRBJ1-5, with unresolved D. Germline CDR1 reads MDHEN; CDR2 reads SYDVKM. The CDR3 is 14 residues long. The germline V and J ends were trimmed by 2 bases and 6 bases, with 11 bases remaining between them. CDR3 in DNA: TGTGCCAGCAGTTTAAGTCCTGTGGGTCAGCCCCAGCATTTT. It encodes CASSLSPVGQPQHF.

This clone appeared once. The rearrangement links TRBV4-1 to TRBJ1-3; 8 nucleotides align to TRBD1. This CDR3 contains 17 residues. Per germline, CDR1 MGHRA and CDR2 YSYEKL. J lost 0 bases, V lost 3 bases, and 7 bases had no gene match. The CDR3 DNA sequence: TGCGCCAGCAGCCAGGCAGACAGGGGCTACTCTGGAAACACCATATATTTT. Protein product: CASSQADRGYSGNTIYF.

The J gene is TRBJ2-7, the V gene TRBV7-2, with TRBD2 matching over 10 bases. The CDR3 loop spans 15 amino acids. Unmatched junction bases numbered 7, after V lost 2 bases and J lost 6 bases. Germline lookup yields CDR1 SGHTA and CDR2 FQGNSA. Here the CDR3 reads CASSLRSASGSEQYF. The CDR3 nucleotides are TGTGCCAGCAGCTTAAGGTCGGCTAGCGGGAGCGAGCAGTACTTC.

This clone was picked up one time. The CDR3 nucleotides read TGTGCCTGGGGCCGGTTGAGACAGGGCCCAAGAAACACCATATATTTT. It specifies CAWGRLRQGPRNTIYF. The V and J genes are TRBV30 and TRBJ1-3; 7 bases map to TRBD1. In germline, CDR1 is GTSNPN, CDR2 SVGIG (reference sequence). Unmatched junction bases numbered 15, after V lost 5 bases and J lost 5 bases. The CDR3 is 16 amino acids.

The CDR3 DNA sequence: TGTGCCTGGAGTTTAACTGGAAACACCATATATTTT. This sequence encodes CAWSLTGNTIYF. This chain joins TRBV30 and TRBJ1-3; D is uncertain. Germline V gives CDR1 GTSNPN, CDR2 SVGIG (reference sequence). The CDR3 extends over 12 amino acids. V was trimmed by 2 bases and J by 2 bases, leaving 4 bases between them.

CDR3 nucleotide sequence: TGTGCCGGAAGGACAGGTCAAAGGTATGAGCAGTTCTTC. As protein: CAGRTGQRYEQFF. This sequence joins TRBV2 and TRBJ2-1; 7 bases line up with TRBD1. With V trimmed by 11 bases and J by 8 bases, 12 bases remained unmatched. Per germline, CDR1 SNHLY and CDR2 FYNNEI. CDR3 length: 13 residues.

V is TRBV11-3 and J is TRBJ1-6, with 8 bases lining up with TRBD1. The CDR3 loop spans 20 amino acids. V shed 0 bases and J 0 bases; nucleotides not matched to a gene: 10. Looked up from germline, CDR1 is SGHNT and CDR2 is YENEEA. CDR3 in amino acids: CASSLEIQGESSSYNSPLHF. For the CDR3, the DNA is TGTGCCAGCAGCTTAGAGATACAGGGGGAGAGTAGCTCCTATAATTCACCCCTCCACTTT. The complete variable domain, with remaining parts taken from reference TRBV11-3 and TRBJ1-6, reads EAGVVQSPRYKIIEKKQPVAFWCNPISGHNTLYWYLQNLGQGPELLIRYENEEAVDDSQLPKDRFSAERLKGVDSTLKIQPAELGDSAVYLCASSLEIQGESSSYNSPLHFGNGTRLTVT.

The chain recombines TRBV7-9 with TRBJ1-1, with D tentatively TRBD1 (5 bases). This CDR3 region has 14 residues. Germline values: CDR1 SEHNR, CDR2 FQNEAQ (reference sequence). Trimming removed 5 bases at V and 3 bases at J, with 13 bases between. DNA of the CDR3: TGTGCCAGCAGCGTCGGGGGGAGTTACACTGAAGCTTTCTTT. This gives the protein CASSVGGSYTEAFF.

The chain combines TRBV30 with TRBJ1-2; 8 bases are shared with TRBD1. V dropped 2 bases and J dropped 10; count of bases not matched to a gene: 12. Germline V CDR1 and CDR2: GTSNPN, SVGIG (reference sequence). This CDR3 region has 14 residues. This chain's CDR3 is CAWSPGQGKSVYTF. CDR3 bases: TGTGCCTGGAGTCCAGGACAGGGAAAGTCAGTCTACACCTTC.

V gene TRBV27 combines with J gene TRBJ1-6; possibly TRBD1 for D (6 bases). The germline gives CDR1 MNHEY, CDR2 SMNVEV (reference sequence). With 1 base removed from V and 7 bases from J, the gap between germline ends came to 14 bases. The CDR3 extends over 16 amino acids. The chain's CDR3 is CASSLLGARRNSPLHF. The CDR3 bases are TGTGCCAGCAGTTTATTGGGGGCTCGTAGGAATTCACCCCTCCACTTT.

The V and J genes are TRBV15 and TRBJ2-3; 9 bases are shared with TRBD2. The CDR3 has 15 amino acids. Per the germline V gene, CDR1 is LNHNV and CDR2 is YYDKDF (reference sequence). The junction had 5 bases not matched to a gene; V was cut back by 1 base and J by 6 bases. CDR3 coding DNA: TGTGCCACCAGCAGAGGTAGCGGGAGCGTCGATACGCAGTATTTT. Translation: CATSRGSGSVDTQYF. Full variable domain (missing parts from reference TRBV15 and TRBJ2-3): DAMVIQNPRYQVTQFGKPVTLSCSQTLNHNVMYWYQQKSSQAPKLLFHYYDKDFNNEADTPDNFQSRRPNTSFCFLDIRSPGLGDTAMYLCATSRGSGSVDTQYFGPGTRLTVL.

This chain links TRBV5-6 with TRBJ2-1; a weak D match, TRBD2 (5 bases). V lost 2 bases and J lost 6, with 15 bases in between. This CDR3 contains 15 residues. CDR1 and CDR2 (germline): SGHDT, YYEEEE. The CDR3 reads CASSFEGRYGNEQFF. CDR3 in DNA: TGTGCCAGCAGCTTTGAGGGTAGGTATGGCAATGAGCAGTTCTTC.